This T cell receptor beta chain was recovered during a study of blood T cell repertoires in COVID-19. Study context: Samples came from the United States, Italy and Spain, spanning acute and convalescent COVID-19. From T cells, B-cell-depleted T cells, or PBMCs came the material, which was cDNA or gDNA.

Germline V CDR1 and CDR2: KGHDR, SFDVKD. The length of the CDR3 is 13 residues. V lost 6 bases, J lost 4 bases, and 9 bases lay in between. As originally analysed: Amplification with reference gene primers provided the estimates of nucleated cell counts. The repertoire was sequenced with immunoSEQ multiplex PCR; TCRdb's copy has only in-frame clones and lacks some. V and J calls and clone size are as listed in that table; D and trimming were resolved from the DNA. Of some 300,000 clones listed, 65% to 90% are singletons. Seattle-derived patients entered the study during active infection and were followed longitudinally.

The material sequenced was peripheral blood. The chain links TRBV24-1 to TRBJ2-1; D is ambiguous. This clonotype originated in a woman aged 65 to 85 with COVID-19, enrolled during active disease. CDR3 coding DNA: TGTGCCACCAGTAAGGAGTCATACAATGAGCAGTTCTTC. Its protein product is CATSKESYNEQFF.